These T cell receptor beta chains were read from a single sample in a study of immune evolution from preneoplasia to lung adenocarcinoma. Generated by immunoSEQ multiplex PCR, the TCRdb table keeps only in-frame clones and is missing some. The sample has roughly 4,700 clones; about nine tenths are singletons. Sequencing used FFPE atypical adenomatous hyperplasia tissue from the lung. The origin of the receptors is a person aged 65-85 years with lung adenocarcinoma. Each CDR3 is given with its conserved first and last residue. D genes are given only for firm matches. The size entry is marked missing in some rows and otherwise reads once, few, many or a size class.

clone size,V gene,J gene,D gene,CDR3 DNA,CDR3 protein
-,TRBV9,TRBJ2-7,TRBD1,TGTGCCAGCAGTAAAGACAGGGGGCAGCGCGAGCAGTACTTC,CASSKDRGQREQYF
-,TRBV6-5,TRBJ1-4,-,TGTGCCACAAGGGAGAATGAAAAACTGTTTTTT,CATRENEKLFF
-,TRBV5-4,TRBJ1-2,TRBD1,TGTGCCAGCAGCGCGGGACAGGGGGGACACTATGGCTACACCTTC,CASSAGQGGHYGYTF
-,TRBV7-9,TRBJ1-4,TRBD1,TGTGCCAGCAGCAAAGCCGGAGACAGGGTGGGTGAAGAACTGTTTTTT,CASSKAGDRVGEELFF
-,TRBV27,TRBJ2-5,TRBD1,TGTGCCAGCAGTCCGGCCCACCGACAGGGTGGGGTCCTAAGGACCCAGTACTTC,CASSPAHRQGGVLRTQYF
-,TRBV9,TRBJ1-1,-,TGTGCCAGCAGCGTAGACCCTGGAACAGGTGTGAACACTGAAGCTTTCTTT,CASSVDPGTGVNTEAFF
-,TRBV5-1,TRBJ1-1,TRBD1,TGCGCCAGCAGCTTTCCGACAGGGAAGGAAACTGAAGCTTTCTTT,CASSFPTGKETEAFF
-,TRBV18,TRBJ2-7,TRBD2,TGTGCCAGCTCACCACCGTTAGCGGGTACTTACGAGCAGTACTTC,CASSPPLAGTYEQYF
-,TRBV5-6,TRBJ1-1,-,TGTGCCAGCAGCCGGCTCCGGGGGGCATCGTACACTGAAGCTTTCTTT,CASSRLRGASYTEAFF
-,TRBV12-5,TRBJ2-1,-,TGTGCTAGTGGGACCGCGGGTAATGAGCAGTTCTTC,CASGTAGNEQFF
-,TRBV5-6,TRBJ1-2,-,TGTGCCAGCAGCTTGGCTCCTGCGGACTATGGCTACACCTTC,CASSLAPADYGYTF
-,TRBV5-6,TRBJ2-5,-,TGTGCCAGCAGCCCGGAGGGTTCCGGGGGAGAGACCCAGTACTTC,CASSPEGSGGETQYF
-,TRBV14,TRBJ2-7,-,TGTGCCAGCAGCCAGAGGCGGGGGCTAACATCTCGCTCCTACGAGCAGTACTTC,CASSQRRGLTSRSYEQYF
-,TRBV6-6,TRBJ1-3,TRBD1,TGTGCCGTACAGGGACAGCGAGCCTCTGGAAACACCATATATTTT,CAVQGQRASGNTIYF
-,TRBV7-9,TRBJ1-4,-,TGTGCCAGCAGCCAGGGTCACAGGCGGTATGAAAAACTGTTTTTT,CASSQGHRRYEKLFF
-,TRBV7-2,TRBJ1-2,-,TGTGCCAGCAGCCCAAAGGGGGGCTATGGCTACACCTTC,CASSPKGGYGYTF
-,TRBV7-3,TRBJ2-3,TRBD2,TGTGCCAGCAGCCAAGGGGCGCGGGGGGACACAGATACGCAGTATTTT,CASSQGARGDTDTQYF
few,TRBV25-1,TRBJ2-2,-,TGTGCCAGCAGGTCCAATTCACGCCCTACCGGGGAGCTGTTTTTT,CASRSNSRPTGELFF
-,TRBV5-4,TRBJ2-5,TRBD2,TGTGCCAGCAGCTCGGGACTAGCGGGGGAGACCCAGTACTTC,CASSSGLAGETQYF
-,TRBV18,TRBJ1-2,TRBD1,TGTGCCAGCTCAACAGGGGCTGTGTACTATGGCTACACCTTC,CASSTGAVYYGYTF
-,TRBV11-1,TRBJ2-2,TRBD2,TGTGCCAGCAGTCCCTTAGCGGGAAAAACCGGGGAGCTGTTTTTT,CASSPLAGKTGELFF
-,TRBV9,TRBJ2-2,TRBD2,TGTGCCAGCACCGGCGCTAGCGGACCCACCGGGGAGCTGTTTTTT,CASTGASGPTGELFF
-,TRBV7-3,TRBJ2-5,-,TGTGCCAGCAGCGCGGGGGCGCAGGAGACCCAGTACTTC,CASSAGAQETQYF
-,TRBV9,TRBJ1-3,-,TGTGCCAGCAGCGTAGGGGGTCTCTCTGGAAACACCATATATTTT,CASSVGGLSGNTIYF
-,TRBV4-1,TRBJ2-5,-,TGCGCCAGCAGCCTCCAGAGGACTAACTACCAAGAGACCCAGTACTTC,CASSLQRTNYQETQYF
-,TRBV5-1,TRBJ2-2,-,TGCGCCAGCAGCTTGTCTACAGGACAAACCGGGGAGCTGTTTTTT,CASSLSTGQTGELFF
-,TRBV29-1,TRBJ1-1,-,TGCAGCGTTGATTTCAGAGACGGAGCGGGAGCTTTCTTT,CSVDFRDGAGAFF
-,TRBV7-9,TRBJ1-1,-,TGTGCCAGCAGCTTCTATGGGGCCACTGAAGCTTTCTTT,CASSFYGATEAFF
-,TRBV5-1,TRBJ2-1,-,TGCGCCAGCAGCTTTTTTACGAGCACGTACAATGAGCAGTTCTTC,CASSFFTSTYNEQFF
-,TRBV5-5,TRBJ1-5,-,TGTGCCAGCAGCACAACCCCGAGCAATCAGCCCCAGCATTTT,CASSTTPSNQPQHF
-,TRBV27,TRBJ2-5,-,TGTGCCAGCAGCCCTGAGGGGGAGACCCAGTACTTC,CASSPEGETQYF
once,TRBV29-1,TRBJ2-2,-,TGCAGCGCCATATTGGGGACTCCCCTTCCCACCGGGGAGCTGTTTTTT,CSAILGTPLPTGELFF
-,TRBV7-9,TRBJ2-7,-,TGTGCCAGCAGCTCCCCTCAGGGGATCCCCAACGAGCAGTACTTC,CASSSPQGIPNEQYF
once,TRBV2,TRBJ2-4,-,TGTGCCAACAAAAACAGGGCAGGGATATACATTCAGTACTTC,CANKNRAGIYIQYF
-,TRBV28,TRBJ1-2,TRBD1,TGTGCCAGCAGTTCGCCCCGGGACAGGGGATTCGGCTACACCTTC,CASSSPRDRGFGYTF
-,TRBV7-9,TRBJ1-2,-,TGTGCCAGCAGCCTAGCTAGTAACTATGGCTACACCTTC,CASSLASNYGYTF
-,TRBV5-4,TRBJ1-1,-,TGTGCCAGCAGCACTGGACGGACGAACACTGAAGCTTTCTTT,CASSTGRTNTEAFF
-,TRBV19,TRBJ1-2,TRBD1,TGTGCCAGTGGACAGGGGCTTTTCGTCTATGGCTACACCTTC,CASGQGLFVYGYTF
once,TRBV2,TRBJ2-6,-,TGTGCCAGCAGTGAACAGCCCGGGGCCAACGTCCTGACTTTC,CASSEQPGANVLTF
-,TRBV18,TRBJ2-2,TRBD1,TGTGCCAGCTCACGAAGACAGGGGCCGAACACCGGGGAGCTGTTTTTT,CASSRRQGPNTGELFF
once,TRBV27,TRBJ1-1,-,TGTGCCAGCAGTCGTGGGTTGAACACTGAAGCTTTCTTT,CASSRGLNTEAFF
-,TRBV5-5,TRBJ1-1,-,TGTGCCAGCAGCTGGGGGTGGAACACTGAAGCTTTCTTT,CASSWGWNTEAFF
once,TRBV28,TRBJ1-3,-,TGTGCCAGCAGTTTTCGCCTCTCTGGAAACACCATATATTTT,CASSFRLSGNTIYF
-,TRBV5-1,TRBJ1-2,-,TGCGCCAGCACTGACGGCCTCTATGGCTACACCTTC,CASTDGLYGYTF
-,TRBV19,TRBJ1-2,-,TGTGCCAGTAGTGATGCCGGGACAACTTCTGGCTACACCTTC,CASSDAGTTSGYTF
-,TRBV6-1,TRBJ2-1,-,TGTGCCAGCAGTGAAGCGCTTGGCCCCCATCCGCAGTTCTTC,CASSEALGPHPQFF